Each of the 27 T cell receptor beta chains below was sequenced from the same sample in a study of blood T cell repertoires in COVID-19. Measured with immunoSEQ multiplex PCR; TCRdb has only the in-frame clones, and not every one. The table records about 350,000 clones, over 75% of them present only once. Sequencing input: PBMCs or T cells enriched from blood (not recorded which). Receptor source: a woman aged 25 to 45 who had recovered from COVID-19.

This sequence joins TRBV28 and TRBJ1-2; perhaps TRBD1 as D (5 bases). This CDR3 is built from 13 residues. Trimming shortened V by 6 bases and J by 9 bases, and 17 bases separated the two germline ends. CDR1 and CDR2 from the germline V gene are MDHEN and SYDVKM. CDR3 in amino acids: CASSRQPSKSYTF. In DNA form, the CDR3 reads TGTGCCAGCAGCCGACAGCCTTCTAAAAGCTACACCTTC.

Notes on this clone: The sample has other DNA sequences that encode this CDR3 too. This chain connects TRBV10-3 to TRBJ1-2; no firm D call. The CDR3 spans 13 residues. V dropped 0 bases and J dropped 3 bases, with 5 bases sitting between them. Per the germline V gene, CDR1 is ENHRY and CDR2 is SYGVKD. CDR3 protein: CAISESSDYGYTF. The CDR3 coding sequence is TGTGCCATCAGTGAGTCCTCTGACTATGGCTACACCTTC.

The table lists this clone with a few counts. The rearrangement links TRBV5-1 to TRBJ1-6; D remains ambiguous. The V and J ends lost 5 bases and 8 bases respectively, with 17 bases between them. CDR3 length: 15 amino acids. Germline assignment: CDR1 SGHRS and CDR2 YFSETQ. CDR3 DNA sequence: TGCGCCAGCAGTTTAACGGGGTTTAATGATTCACCCCTCCACTTT. This gives the protein CASSLTGFNDSPLHF.

The V and J genes are TRBV10-3 and TRBJ2-1; D perhaps matches TRBD2 (6 bases). Germline V CDR1 and CDR2: ENHRY, SYGVKD. Trimming shortened V by 11 bases and J by 7 bases, and 18 bases separated the two germline ends. The CDR3 has 13 amino acids. The CDR3 spells CAAGGEARNEQFF. In DNA form, the CDR3 reads TGTGCCGCCGGGGGAGAAGCGAGGAATGAGCAGTTCTTC.

The chain employs TRBV9 and TRBJ2-2, with 12 positions matching TRBD2. This CDR3 has 15 residues. Germline loops: CDR1 SGDLS, CDR2 YYNGEE. The V gene end was trimmed by 5 bases and the J gene end by 7 bases; junction bases not matched to a gene: 6. The DNA for the CDR3 is TGTGCCAGCAGTCCTAGCGGGGGGGCTATCGGGGAGCTGTTTTTT. Protein product: CASSPSGGAIGELFF.

The chain is built from TRBV7-2 and TRBJ1-5; a weak D match, TRBD1 (5 bases). Trimming pared 1 base from V and 0 bases from J, leaving 10 bases between. CDR3 size: 16 residues. Per germline, CDR1 SGHTA and CDR2 FQGNSA. DNA of the CDR3: TGTGCCAGCAGCTTAGGGAGGGGTAGTAGCAATCAGCCCCAGCATTTT. It is translated as CASSLGRGSSNQPQHF.

V usage is TRBV28 and J usage is TRBJ1-2; TRBD1 aligns across 8 bases. Germline CDR1 reads MDHEN; CDR2 reads SYDVKM. Trimming took 4 bases from V and 0 from J; bases not matched to a gene: 7. This CDR3 region has 16 residues. DNA for the CDR3: TGTGCCAGCAGTTCCAGGGGGCGCGGATCTAACTATGGCTACACCTTC. Translation: CASSSRGRGSNYGYTF.

This rearrangement joins TRBV19 to TRBJ1-1, with D possibly matching TRBD1 (5 bases). V was pared by 6 bases and J by 3 bases, with 17 bases between. The CDR3 loop spans 15 amino acids. The germline V gene encodes CDR1 LNHDA and CDR2 SQIVND (reference sequence). CDR3 loop: CASSRGWEAYTEAFF. The CDR3 DNA reads as TGTGCCAGTAGCCGGGGCTGGGAGGCGTACACTGAAGCTTTCTTT.

This chain connects TRBV29-1 to TRBJ1-1; possible D gene TRBD1, 5 bases. This CDR3 has 11 amino acids. Germline CDR1 SQVTM, CDR2 ANQGSEA. V lost 2 bases and J 9 bases, leaving 10 bases between the germline ends. The CDR3 is CSVERGGKAFF. The DNA for the CDR3 is TGCAGCGTTGAAAGGGGAGGAAAAGCTTTCTTT.

This clone was detected a few times. The chain couples TRBV5-1 to TRBJ2-7; 7 bases align to TRBD1. This CDR3 region has 13 residues. Germline V gene data show CDR1 as SGHRS and CDR2 as YFSETQ. V lost 4 bases, J lost 1 base, and 2 bases stayed unmatched. The CDR3 nucleotides read TGCGCCAGCAGCCCGGGACAGTCCTACGAGCAGTACTTC. The encoded protein is CASSPGQSYEQYF.

The rearrangement joins TRBV5-5 to TRBJ2-3; perhaps TRBD2 as D (6 bases). The ends were cut back, 2 bases at V and 2 bases at J, with 12 bases in the middle. The CDR3 is 15 residues long. Germline V lookup: CDR1 SGHKS, CDR2 YYEKEE (reference sequence). The CDR3 is CASSLARRVTDTQYF. In nucleotides, the CDR3 is TGTGCCAGCAGCTTAGCCCGGAGGGTCACAGATACGCAGTATTTT.

The chain is built from TRBV7-8 and TRBJ2-2; the match to TRBD1 covers 7 bases. Germline loops: CDR1 SGHVS, CDR2 FQNEAQ. V was pared by 3 bases and J by 6 bases, with 7 bases of the junction left unmatched. This CDR3 region has 15 residues. The CDR3 sequence is CASSLLTGTAGELFF. The CDR3 nucleotides read TGTGCCAGCAGCTTGCTGACAGGGACCGCCGGGGAGCTGTTTTTT.

The chain carries TRBV29-1 and TRBJ2-5, with a possible D match to TRBD1 (6 bases). The CDR3 consists of 13 residues. CDR1 and CDR2 from the germline V gene are SQVTM and ANQGSEA. Trimming took 5 bases from V and 0 from J, leaving 10 bases between them. CDR3 nucleotide sequence: TGCAGCGTTATCGGACAGAACCAAGAGACCCAGTACTTC. It encodes CSVIGQNQETQYF.

This clone was counted once. The CDR3 spells CASGGGLDSTDTQYF. In DNA, the CDR3 is TGTGCCAGCGGCGGGGGGCTCGACAGCACAGATACGCAGTATTTT. The gene calls are TRBV6-5 and TRBJ2-3; 8 bases line up with TRBD2. V lost 8 bases and J lost 0; bases outside the gene matches: 7. The CDR3 is 15 amino acids. Germline CDR1 MNHEY, CDR2 SVGAGI.

In this sample, this clone turned up a few times. This chain joins TRBV6-6 and TRBJ2-5; 8 bases are shared with TRBD2. The length of the CDR3 is 17 residues. Trimming took 5 bases from V and 4 from J; bases not matched to a gene: 15. CDR1 and CDR2 (germline): MNHNY, SVGAGI (reference sequence). The DNA of the CDR3 is TGTGCCAGCAGTCCTCCCATGCCGGGGGGGGCCTTAGAGACCCAGTACTTC. Its protein product is CASSPPMPGGALETQYF.

In nucleotides, the CDR3 is TGCAGCGTAACTAGCGGCCCTGAGCAGTTCTTC. Residues: CSVTSGPEQFF. V is TRBV29-1 and J is TRBJ2-1, with TRBD2 identical over 8 bases. The CDR3 spans 11 residues. CDR1 is SQVTM and CDR2 is ANQGSEA in the germline V gene. V shed 6 bases and J 9 bases; nucleotides not matched to a gene: 4.

The chain uses TRBV15 and TRBJ1-4; tentative D call: TRBD1 (6 bases). Germline CDR1 is LNHNV and CDR2 is YYDKDF (reference sequence). CDR3 length equals 15 residues. V gave up 0 bases and J gave up 6 bases, with 11 bases separating them. In nucleotides, the CDR3 is TGTGCCACCAGCAGAGATTGGGCAGGGGATGAAAAACTGTTTTTT. This gives the protein CATSRDWAGDEKLFF.

V and J are TRBV25-1 and TRBJ1-4, with D possibly being TRBD1 (5 bases). The germline V gene encodes CDR1 MGHDK and CDR2 SYGVNS. This CDR3 contains 16 residues. V lost 5 bases and J lost 6, with 19 bases in between. CDR3 region: CASSSSRGRVYEKLFF. In DNA, the CDR3 is TGTGCCAGCAGTTCTTCAAGGGGCAGGGTATATGAAAAACTGTTTTTT. The full variable domain, with the rest looked up from reference TRBV25-1 and TRBJ1-4, is EADIYQTPRYLVIGTGKKITLECSQTMGHDKMYWYQQDPGMELHLIHYSYGVNSTEKGDLSSESTVSRIRTEHFPLTLESARPSHTSQYLCASSSSRGRVYEKLFFGSGTQLSVL.

The chain carries TRBV2 and TRBJ1-6; a possible D gene is TRBD1 (6 bases). Germline V gives CDR1 SNHLY, CDR2 FYNNEI. This CDR3 spans 14 amino acids. V gave up 6 bases and J gave up 6 bases, with 12 bases separating them. Here the CDR3 DNA reads TGTGCCAGCAGCCCGGGACACCCTAATTCACCCCTCCACTTT. Translating it yields CASSPGHPNSPLHF.

The chain uses TRBV30 and TRBJ1-2, with 9 bases identical to TRBD1. The CDR3 sequence is 16 residues long. CDR1 GTSNPN and CDR2 SVGIG come from the germline V gene (reference sequence). Losses at the gene ends were 3 bases for V and 4 bases for J; bases not matched to a gene: 12. CDR3 sequence: CAWRPFTGGAGYGYTF. The CDR3 DNA reads TGTGCCTGGAGACCATTCACAGGGGGCGCAGGCTATGGCTACACCTTC.

The rearrangement joins TRBV6-5 to TRBJ2-1, with a possible D match to TRBD2 (6 bases). Per the germline V gene, CDR1 is MNHEY and CDR2 is SVGAGI. The CDR3 covers 16 residues. The germline V and J ends were trimmed by 2 bases and 0 bases, with 11 bases remaining between them. CDR3 DNA sequence: TGTGCCAGCAGTTACGCGGGACCAAACTCCTACAATGAGCAGTTCTTC. This codes for CASSYAGPNSYNEQFF.

The CDR3 DNA is TGTGCCAGCAGTACCTTGACAGGCCAAGAGACCCAGTACTTC. Amino acids: CASSTLTGQETQYF. The chain is built from TRBV28 and TRBJ2-5; tentative D call: TRBD1 (6 bases). The CDR3 spans 14 residues. Germline V gene lookup returns CDR1 MDHEN and CDR2 SYDVKM. Trimming removed 5 bases from V and 1 base from J, with 11 bases in between. The full variable domain, in which reference TRBV28 and TRBJ2-5 provide the parts outside the CDR3, is DVKVTQSSRYLVKRTGEKVFLECVQDMDHENMFWYRQDPGLGLRLIYFSYDVKMKEKGDIPEGYSVSREKKERFSLILESASTNQTSMYLCASSTLTGQETQYFGPGTRLLVL.

The J gene is TRBJ1-4, the V gene TRBV6-1; TRBD1 might be the D (5 bases). V dropped 2 bases and J dropped 9 bases, with 13 bases sitting between them. The CDR3 spans 14 residues. Germline CDR1 is MNHNS and CDR2 is SASEGT. Here the CDR3 DNA reads TGTGCCAGCAGTGAATCGGGGGAATCGAAAAAACTGTTTTTT. Translation gives CASSESGESKKLFF.

The chain couples TRBV9 to TRBJ2-3; the match to TRBD1 covers 10 bases. Germline lookup yields CDR1 SGDLS and CDR2 YYNGEE. The CDR3 runs to 15 residues. V shed 3 bases and J 5 bases; nucleotides not matched to a gene: 6. Here the CDR3 reads CASSATGGVRDTQYF. The CDR3 DNA follows: TGTGCCAGCAGCGCGACAGGGGGCGTGAGAGATACGCAGTATTTT.

This rearrangement joins TRBV5-6 to TRBJ2-2, with a tentative D call TRBD1 (5 bases). The CDR3 loop spans 16 amino acids. CDR1 and CDR2 from the germline V gene are SGHDT and YYEEEE. Trimming removed 4 bases at V and 7 bases at J, with 20 bases between. As DNA, the CDR3 is TGTGCCAGCAGCCTGGTAGGGGCGCATAACTACGGGGAGCTGTTTTTT. Its translation: CASSLVGAHNYGELFF.

The V gene is TRBV30, the J gene TRBJ1-1, with TRBD1 as a possible D gene (6 bases). The CDR3 length is 14 residues. Germline CDR1 reads GTSNPN; CDR2 reads SVGIG (reference sequence). V dropped 0 bases and J dropped 4 bases, with 12 bases sitting between them. For the CDR3, the DNA is TGTGCCTGGAGTGTCGGGGGGCGAGTCACTGAAGCTTTCTTT. Its translation: CAWSVGGRVTEAFF.

This clone was counted a few times. This sequence joins TRBV24-1 and TRBJ1-5; 7 bases agree with TRBD1. CDR1 KGHDR and CDR2 SFDVKD come from the germline V gene. This CDR3 is 14 amino acids long. V shed 4 bases, J shed 4 bases, and the junction held 3 bases outside the gene matches. DNA of the CDR3: TGTGCCACCAGTGAGACGGACAGGAATCAGCCCCAGCATTTT. It specifies CATSETDRNQPQHF.